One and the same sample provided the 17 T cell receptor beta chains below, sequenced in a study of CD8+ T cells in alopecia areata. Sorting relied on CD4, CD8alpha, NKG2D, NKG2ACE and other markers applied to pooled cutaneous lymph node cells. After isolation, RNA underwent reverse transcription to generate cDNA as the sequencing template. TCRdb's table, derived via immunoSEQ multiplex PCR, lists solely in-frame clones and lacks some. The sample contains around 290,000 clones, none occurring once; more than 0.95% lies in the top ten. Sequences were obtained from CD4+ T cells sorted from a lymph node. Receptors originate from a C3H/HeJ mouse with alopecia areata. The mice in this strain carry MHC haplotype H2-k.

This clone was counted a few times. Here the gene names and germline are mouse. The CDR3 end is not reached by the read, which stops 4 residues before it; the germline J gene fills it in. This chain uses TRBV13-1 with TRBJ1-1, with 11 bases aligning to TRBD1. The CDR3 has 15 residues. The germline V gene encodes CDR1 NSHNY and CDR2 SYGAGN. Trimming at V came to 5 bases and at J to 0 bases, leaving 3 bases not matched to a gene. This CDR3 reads CASSPGQGANTEVFF. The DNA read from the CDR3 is TGTGCCAGCAGCCCGGGACAGGGGGCAAACACA.

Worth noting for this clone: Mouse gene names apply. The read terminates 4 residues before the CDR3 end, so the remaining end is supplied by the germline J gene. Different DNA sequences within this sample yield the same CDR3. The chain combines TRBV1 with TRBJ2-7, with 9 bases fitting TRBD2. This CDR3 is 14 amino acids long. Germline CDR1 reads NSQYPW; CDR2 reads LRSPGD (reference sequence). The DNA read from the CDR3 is TGCACCTGCAGTGCAGTCTGGGGGGGGTAT. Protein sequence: CTCSAVWGGY. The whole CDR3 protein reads CTCSAVWGGYEQYF.

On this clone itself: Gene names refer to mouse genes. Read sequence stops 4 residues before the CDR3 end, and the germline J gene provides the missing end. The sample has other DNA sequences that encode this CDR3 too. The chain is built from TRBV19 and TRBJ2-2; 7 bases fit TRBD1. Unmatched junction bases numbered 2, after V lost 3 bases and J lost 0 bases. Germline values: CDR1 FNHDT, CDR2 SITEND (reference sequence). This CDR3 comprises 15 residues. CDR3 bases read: TGTGCCAGCAGTAGACAGGGAGCAAACACCGGG. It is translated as CASSRQGANTG. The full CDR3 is CASSRQGANTGQLYF.

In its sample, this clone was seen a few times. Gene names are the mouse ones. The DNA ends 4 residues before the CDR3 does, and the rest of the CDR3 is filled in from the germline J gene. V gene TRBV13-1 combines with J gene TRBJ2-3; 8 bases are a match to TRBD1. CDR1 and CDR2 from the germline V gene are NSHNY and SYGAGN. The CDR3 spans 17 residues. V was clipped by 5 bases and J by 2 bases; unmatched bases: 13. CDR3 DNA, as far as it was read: TGTGCCAGCAGGCTGATAGCGGGCAGGGGGCATGCAGAA. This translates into CASRLIAGRGHAE. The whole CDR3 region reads CASRLIAGRGHAETLYF.

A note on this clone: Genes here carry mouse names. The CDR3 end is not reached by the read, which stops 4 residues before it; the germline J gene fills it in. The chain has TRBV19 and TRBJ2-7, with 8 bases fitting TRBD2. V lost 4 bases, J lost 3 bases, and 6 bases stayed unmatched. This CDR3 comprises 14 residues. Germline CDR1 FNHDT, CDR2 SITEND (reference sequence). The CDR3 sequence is CASSSHWGIYEQYF. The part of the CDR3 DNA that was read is TGTGCCAGCAGTTCTCACTGGGGGATCTAT.

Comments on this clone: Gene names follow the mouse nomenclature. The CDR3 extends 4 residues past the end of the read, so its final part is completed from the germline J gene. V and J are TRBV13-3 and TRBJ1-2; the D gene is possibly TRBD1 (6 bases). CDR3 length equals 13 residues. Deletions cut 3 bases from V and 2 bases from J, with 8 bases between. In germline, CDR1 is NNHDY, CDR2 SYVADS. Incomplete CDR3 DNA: TGTGCCAGCAGTGTGGGACATAACTCC. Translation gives CASSVGHNS. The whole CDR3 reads CASSVGHNSDYTF.

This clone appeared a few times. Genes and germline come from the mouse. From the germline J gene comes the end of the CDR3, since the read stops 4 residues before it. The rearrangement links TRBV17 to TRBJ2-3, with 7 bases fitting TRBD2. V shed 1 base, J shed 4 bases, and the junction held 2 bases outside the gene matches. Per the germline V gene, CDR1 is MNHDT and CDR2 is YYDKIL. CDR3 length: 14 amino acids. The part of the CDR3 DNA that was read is TGTGCTAGCAGTAGAGCGACTGGGCCAGAA. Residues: CASSRATGPE. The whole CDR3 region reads CASSRATGPETLYF.

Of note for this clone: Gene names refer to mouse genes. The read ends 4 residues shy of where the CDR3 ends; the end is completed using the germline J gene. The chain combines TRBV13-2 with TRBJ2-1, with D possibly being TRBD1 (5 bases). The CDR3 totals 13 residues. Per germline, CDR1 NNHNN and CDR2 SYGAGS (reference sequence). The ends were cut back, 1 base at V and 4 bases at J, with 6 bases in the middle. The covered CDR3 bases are TGTGCCAGCGGTGATTCAGGGTATGCT. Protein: CASGDSGYA. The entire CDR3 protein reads CASGDSGYAEQFF.

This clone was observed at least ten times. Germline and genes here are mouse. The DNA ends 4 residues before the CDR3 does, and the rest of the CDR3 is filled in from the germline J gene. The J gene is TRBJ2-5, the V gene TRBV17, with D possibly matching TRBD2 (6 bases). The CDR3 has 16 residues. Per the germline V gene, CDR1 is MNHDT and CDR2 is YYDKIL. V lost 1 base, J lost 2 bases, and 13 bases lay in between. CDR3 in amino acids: CASSRVPWGLQDTQYF. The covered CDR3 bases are TGTGCTAGCAGTAGAGTCCCCTGGGGACTCCAAGAC.

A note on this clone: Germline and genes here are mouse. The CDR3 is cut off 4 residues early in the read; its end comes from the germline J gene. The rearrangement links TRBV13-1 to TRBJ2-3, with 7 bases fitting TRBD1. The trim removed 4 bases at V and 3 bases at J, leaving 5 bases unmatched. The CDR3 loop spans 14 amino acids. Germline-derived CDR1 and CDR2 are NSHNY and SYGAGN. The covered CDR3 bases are TGTGCCAGCAGTAGACAGGGTGGAGCAGAA. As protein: CASSRQGGAE. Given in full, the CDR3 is CASSRQGGAETLYF.

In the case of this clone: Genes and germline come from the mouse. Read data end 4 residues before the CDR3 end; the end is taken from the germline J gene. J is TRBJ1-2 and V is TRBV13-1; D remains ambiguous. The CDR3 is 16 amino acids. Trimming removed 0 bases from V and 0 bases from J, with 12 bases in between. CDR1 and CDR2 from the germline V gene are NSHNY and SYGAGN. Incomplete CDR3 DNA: TGTGCCAGCAGTGATGCGGTCGACAAGCCAAACTCC. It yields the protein CASSDAVDKPNS. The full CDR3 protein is CASSDAVDKPNSDYTF.

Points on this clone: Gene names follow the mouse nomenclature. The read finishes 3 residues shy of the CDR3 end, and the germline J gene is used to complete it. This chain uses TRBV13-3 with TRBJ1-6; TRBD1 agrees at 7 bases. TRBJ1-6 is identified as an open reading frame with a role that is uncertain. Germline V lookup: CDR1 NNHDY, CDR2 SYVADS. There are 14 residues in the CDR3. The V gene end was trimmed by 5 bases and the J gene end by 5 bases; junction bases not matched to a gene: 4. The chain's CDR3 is CASRLGTDNSPLYF. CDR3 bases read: TGTGCCAGCAGGCTCGGGACAGATAATTCGCCC.

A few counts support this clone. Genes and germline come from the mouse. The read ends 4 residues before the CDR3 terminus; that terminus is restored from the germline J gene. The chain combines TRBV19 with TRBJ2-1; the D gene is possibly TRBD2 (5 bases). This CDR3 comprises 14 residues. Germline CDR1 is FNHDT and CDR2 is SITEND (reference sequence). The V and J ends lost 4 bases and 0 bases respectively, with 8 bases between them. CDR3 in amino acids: CASSPGLNYAEQFF. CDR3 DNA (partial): TGTGCCAGCAGTCCAGGACTTAACTATGCT.

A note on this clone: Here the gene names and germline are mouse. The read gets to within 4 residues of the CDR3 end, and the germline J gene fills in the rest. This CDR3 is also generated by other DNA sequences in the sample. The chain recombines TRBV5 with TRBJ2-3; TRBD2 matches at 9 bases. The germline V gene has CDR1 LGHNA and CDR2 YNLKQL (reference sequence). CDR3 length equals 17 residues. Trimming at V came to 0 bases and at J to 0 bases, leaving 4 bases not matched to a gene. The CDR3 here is CASSQEGLGTSAETLYF. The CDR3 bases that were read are TGTGCCAGCAGCCAAGAAGGACTGGGGACTAGTGCAGAA.

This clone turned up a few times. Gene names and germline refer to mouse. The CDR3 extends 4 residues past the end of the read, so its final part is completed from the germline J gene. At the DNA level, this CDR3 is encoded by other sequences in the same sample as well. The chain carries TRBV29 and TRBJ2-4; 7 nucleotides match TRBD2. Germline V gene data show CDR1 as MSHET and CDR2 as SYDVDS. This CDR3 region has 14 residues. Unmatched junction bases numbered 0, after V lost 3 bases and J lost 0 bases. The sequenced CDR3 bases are TGTGCTAGCAGTTTGGGGGGGAGTCAAAAC. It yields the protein CASSLGGSQN. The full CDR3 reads CASSLGGSQNTLYF.

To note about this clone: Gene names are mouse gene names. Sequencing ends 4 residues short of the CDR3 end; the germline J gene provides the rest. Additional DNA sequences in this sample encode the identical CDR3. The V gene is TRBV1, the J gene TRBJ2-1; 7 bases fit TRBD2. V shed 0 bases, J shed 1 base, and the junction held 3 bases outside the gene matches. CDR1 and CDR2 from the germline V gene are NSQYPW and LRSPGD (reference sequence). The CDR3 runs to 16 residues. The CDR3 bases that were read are TGCACCTGCAGTGCAGATTCCTGGGGGAACTATGCT. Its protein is CTCSADSWGNYA. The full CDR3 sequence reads CTCSADSWGNYAEQFF.

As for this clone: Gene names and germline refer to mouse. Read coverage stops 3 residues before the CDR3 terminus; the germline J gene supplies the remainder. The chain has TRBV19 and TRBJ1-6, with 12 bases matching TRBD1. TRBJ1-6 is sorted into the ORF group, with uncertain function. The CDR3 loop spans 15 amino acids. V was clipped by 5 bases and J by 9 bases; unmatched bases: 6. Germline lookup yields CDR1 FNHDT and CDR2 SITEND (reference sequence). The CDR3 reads CASSRGQGAGSPLYF. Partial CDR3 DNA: TGTGCCAGCAGCCGGGGACAGGGGGCTGGTTCGCCC.